This T cell receptor (beta chain) originates from a study of blood T cell repertoires in COVID-19. Whole-study context: Spain, Italy and the United States supplied samples that represented acute and convalescent COVID-19.

This clone was counted between two and nine times. Authors' analysis steps: Scientists estimated how many nucleated cells there were by amplifying reference gene primers. Repertoires were generated with immunoSEQ multiplex PCR, while TCRdb's copy carries only in-frame clones and drops some. The V and J calls and clone size come from that table; D and trimming were worked out from the DNA. In the table there are tens of thousands of clones, around 79% of which are singletons. The TCR sequence derives from a woman aged 80 or over with acute or convalescent COVID-19. Sequencing was performed on peripheral blood.

The CDR3 nucleotides read TGCAGTGCTCGGGAGGGTCGGCAGCAGTATTTT. Its translation is CSAREGRQQYF. The chain carries TRBV20-1 and TRBJ2-3, with 8 nucleotides matching TRBD2. The trim removed 5 bases at V and 11 bases at J, leaving 6 bases unmatched. The CDR3 is 11 residues long. Germline loops: CDR1 DFQATT, CDR2 SNEGSKA (reference sequence).